This T cell receptor (beta chain) appears in the sequencing data of a study of T cells in Graves' hyperthyroidism and ophthalmopathy. Whole-study findings and limits: Before onset, by a median of approximately 6.2 months, the model predicted ophthalmopathy.

What was amplified from RNA transcripts were TCR beta CDR3 regions. The HTBI primer set was used in a first-round RT-PCR of the TCR CDR3. TCRdb used MiXCR to reprocess the multiplex PCR reads, holding one entry per CDR3 protein. This sample has hundreds of thousands of distinct CDR3 sequences, with 15% to 18% found just once. As for this clonotype: Antigen unknown.

Stable Graves' hyperthyroidism denoted no ophthalmopathy progression over 18 months. Germline V gene sequence: CDR1 DFQATT, CDR2 SNEGSKA (reference sequence). Trimming shortened V by 7 bases and J by 0 bases, and 13 bases separated the two germline ends. The CDR3 spans 13 residues. The rearrangement uses TRBV20-1 and TRBJ2-7; D might be TRBD1 or TRBD2, each matching 5 bases. Sequenced sample: blood. The TCR comes from a woman between 18 and 29 years old with Graves' hyperthyroidism. The CDR3 loop reads CSVLKGSSYEQYF. The CDR3 region has the DNA TGCAGTGTTCTGAAGGGGAGCTCCTACGAGCAGTACTTC.